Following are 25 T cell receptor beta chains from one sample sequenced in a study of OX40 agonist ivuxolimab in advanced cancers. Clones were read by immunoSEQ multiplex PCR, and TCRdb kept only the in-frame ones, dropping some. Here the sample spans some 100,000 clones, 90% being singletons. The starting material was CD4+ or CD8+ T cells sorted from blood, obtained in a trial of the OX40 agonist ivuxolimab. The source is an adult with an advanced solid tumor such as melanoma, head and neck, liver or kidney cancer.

The CDR3 DNA sequence: TGTGCCAGCTCACCAACTACGGGGGGGTCTGGAAACACCATATATTTT. Protein: CASSPTTGGSGNTIYF. This chain joins TRBV18 and TRBJ1-3; a weak D match, TRBD1 (5 bases). Germline loops: CDR1 KGHSH, CDR2 LQKENI. The CDR3 spans 16 residues. Trimming took off 2 bases at V and 1 base at J, with 12 bases between the two ends.

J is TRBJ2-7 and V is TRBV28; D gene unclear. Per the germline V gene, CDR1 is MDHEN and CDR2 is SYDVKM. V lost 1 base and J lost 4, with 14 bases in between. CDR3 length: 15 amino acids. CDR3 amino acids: CASSLSMLSRYEQYF. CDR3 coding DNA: TGTGCCAGCAGTTTATCGATGTTATCCCGGTACGAGCAGTACTTC.

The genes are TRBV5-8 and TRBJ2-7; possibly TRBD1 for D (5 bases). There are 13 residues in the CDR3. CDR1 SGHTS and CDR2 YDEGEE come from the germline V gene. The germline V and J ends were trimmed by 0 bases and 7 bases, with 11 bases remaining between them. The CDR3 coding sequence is TGTGCCAGCAGCTTGGGTGTAGACAGAGAGCAGTACTTC. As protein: CASSLGVDREQYF.

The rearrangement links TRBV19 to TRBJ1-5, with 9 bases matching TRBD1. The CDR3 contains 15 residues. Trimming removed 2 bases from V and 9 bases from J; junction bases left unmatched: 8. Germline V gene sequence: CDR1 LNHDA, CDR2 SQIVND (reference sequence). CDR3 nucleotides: TGTGCCAGTAGTATACTGGGACAGGGTTCGGGGCCCCAGCATTTT. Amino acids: CASSILGQGSGPQHF.

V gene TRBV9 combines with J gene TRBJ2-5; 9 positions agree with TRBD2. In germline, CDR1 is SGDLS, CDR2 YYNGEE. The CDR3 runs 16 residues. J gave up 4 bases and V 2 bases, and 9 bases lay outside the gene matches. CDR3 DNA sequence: TGTGCCAGCAGCGTCGAGATTAGCGGGAGAGGAGAGACCCAGTACTTC. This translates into CASSVEISGRGETQYF. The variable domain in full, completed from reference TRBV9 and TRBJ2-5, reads DSGVTQTPKHLITATGQRVTLRCSPRSGDLSVYWYQQSLDQGLQFLIQYYNGEERAKGNILERFSAQQFPDLHSELNLSSLELGDSALYFCASSVEISGRGETQYFGPGTRLLVL.

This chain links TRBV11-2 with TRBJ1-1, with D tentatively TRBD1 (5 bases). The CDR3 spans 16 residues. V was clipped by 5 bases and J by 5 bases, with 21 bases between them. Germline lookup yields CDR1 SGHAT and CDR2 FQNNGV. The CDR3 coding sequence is TGTGCCAGCAGCAAAGGGGTCGAGGATTTGGGAACTGAAGCTTTCTTT. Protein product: CASSKGVEDLGTEAFF.

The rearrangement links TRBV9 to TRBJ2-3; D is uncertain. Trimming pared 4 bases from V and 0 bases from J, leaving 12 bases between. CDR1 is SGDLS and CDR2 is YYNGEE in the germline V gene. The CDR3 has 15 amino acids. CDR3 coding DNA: TGTGCCAGCAGCAAAACAGATTCTAGCACAGATACGCAGTATTTT. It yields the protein CASSKTDSSTDTQYF.

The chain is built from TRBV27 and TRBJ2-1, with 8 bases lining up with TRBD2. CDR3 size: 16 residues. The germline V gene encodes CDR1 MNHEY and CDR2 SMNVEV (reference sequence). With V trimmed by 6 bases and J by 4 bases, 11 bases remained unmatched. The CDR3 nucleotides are TGTGCCAGCAGCCGACTTCGGACTAGCATTTACAATGAGCAGTTCTTC. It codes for CASSRLRTSIYNEQFF.

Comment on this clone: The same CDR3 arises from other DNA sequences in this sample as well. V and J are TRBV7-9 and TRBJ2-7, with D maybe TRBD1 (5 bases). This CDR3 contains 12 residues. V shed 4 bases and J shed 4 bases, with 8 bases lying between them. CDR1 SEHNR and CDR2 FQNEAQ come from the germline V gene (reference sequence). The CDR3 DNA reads TGTGCCAGCAGCTCGCAGGGATACGAGCAGTACTTC. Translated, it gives CASSSQGYEQYF.

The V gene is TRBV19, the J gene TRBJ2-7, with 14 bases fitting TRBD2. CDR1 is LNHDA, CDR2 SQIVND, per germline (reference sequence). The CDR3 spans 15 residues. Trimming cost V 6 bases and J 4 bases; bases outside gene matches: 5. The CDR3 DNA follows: TGTGCCAGTAGCGGACTAGCGGGAGGCTCTTACGAGCAGTACTTC. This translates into CASSGLAGGSYEQYF.

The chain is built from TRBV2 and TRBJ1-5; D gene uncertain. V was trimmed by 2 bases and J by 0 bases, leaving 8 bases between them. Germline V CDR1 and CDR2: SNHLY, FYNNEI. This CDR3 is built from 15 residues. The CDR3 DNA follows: TGTGCCAGCAGTGAATCCGGGAATAGCAATCAGCCCCAGCATTTT. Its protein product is CASSESGNSNQPQHF.

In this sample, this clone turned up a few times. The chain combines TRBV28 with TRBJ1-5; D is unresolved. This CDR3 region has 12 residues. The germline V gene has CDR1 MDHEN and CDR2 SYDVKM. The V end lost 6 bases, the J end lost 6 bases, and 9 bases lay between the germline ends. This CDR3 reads CASRVGSQPQHF. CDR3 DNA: TGTGCCAGCAGAGTCGGGAGTCAGCCCCAGCATTTT.

The CDR3 here is CASKYLGTDTQYF. The CDR3 nucleotides are TGTGCCAGCAAATATTTGGGCACAGATACGCAGTATTTT. This chain uses TRBV6-1 with TRBJ2-3, with D unclear. The CDR3 is 13 residues long. Germline CDR1 reads MNHNS; CDR2 reads SASEGT. Between the trimmed V and J ends, which lost 7 bases and 1 base, there was a span of 9 bases.

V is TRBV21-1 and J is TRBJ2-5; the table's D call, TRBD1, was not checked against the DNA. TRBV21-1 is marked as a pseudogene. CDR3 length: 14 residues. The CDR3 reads CASSRGQWWETQYF. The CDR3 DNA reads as TGTGCCAGCAGCAGGGGACAGTGGTGGGAGACCCAGTACTTC.

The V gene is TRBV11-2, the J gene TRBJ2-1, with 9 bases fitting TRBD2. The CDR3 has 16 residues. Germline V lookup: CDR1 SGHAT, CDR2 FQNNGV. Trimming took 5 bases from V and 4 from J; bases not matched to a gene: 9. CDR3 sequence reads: CASSRPTSGLYNEQFF. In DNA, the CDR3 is TGTGCCAGCAGCCGCCCGACTAGCGGCCTTTACAATGAGCAGTTCTTC.

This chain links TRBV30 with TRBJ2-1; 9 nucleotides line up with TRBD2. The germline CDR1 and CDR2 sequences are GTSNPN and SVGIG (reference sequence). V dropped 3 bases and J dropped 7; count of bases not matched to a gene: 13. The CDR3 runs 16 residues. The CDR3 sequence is CAWRVLSGRTGNEQFF. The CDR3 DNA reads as TGTGCCTGGAGGGTACTCAGCGGGAGGACCGGTAATGAGCAGTTCTTC.

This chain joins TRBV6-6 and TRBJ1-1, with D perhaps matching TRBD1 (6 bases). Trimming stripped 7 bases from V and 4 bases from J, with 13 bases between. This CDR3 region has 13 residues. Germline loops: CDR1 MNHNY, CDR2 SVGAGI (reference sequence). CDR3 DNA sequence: TGTGCCAGCAAGGGGGGCGCGGCCACTGAAGCTTTCTTT. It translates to CASKGGAATEAFF.

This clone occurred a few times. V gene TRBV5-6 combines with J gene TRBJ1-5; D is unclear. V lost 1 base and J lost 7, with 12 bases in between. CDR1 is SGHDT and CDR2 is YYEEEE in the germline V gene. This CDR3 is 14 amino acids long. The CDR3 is CASSLSPSGQPQHF. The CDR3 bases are TGTGCCAGCAGCTTGTCACCATCCGGCCAGCCCCAGCATTTT.

CDR3 residues: CASSLKGQPAYEQYF. CDR3 DNA: TGTGCCAGCAGTTTGAAGGGACAGCCCGCCTACGAGCAGTACTTC. This sequence joins TRBV27 and TRBJ2-7; 7 nucleotides agree with TRBD1. Germline V gene sequence: CDR1 MNHEY, CDR2 SMNVEV (reference sequence). J lost 2 bases, V lost 3 bases, and 7 bases had no gene match. This CDR3 has 15 amino acids.

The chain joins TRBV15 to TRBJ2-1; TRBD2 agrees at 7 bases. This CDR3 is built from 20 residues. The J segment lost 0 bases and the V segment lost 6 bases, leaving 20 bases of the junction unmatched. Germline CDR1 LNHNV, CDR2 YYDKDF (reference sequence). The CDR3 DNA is TGTGCCACCAGATCTCCTCCTGGGCAAAGAGGCGGGAGCTCCTACAATGAGCAGTTCTTC. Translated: CATRSPPGQRGGSSYNEQFF.

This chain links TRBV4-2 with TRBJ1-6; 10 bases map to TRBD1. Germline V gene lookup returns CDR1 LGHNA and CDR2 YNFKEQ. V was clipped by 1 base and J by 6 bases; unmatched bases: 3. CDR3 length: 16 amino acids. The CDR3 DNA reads TGTGCCAGCAGCCAAGTCGGGACAGGGGCTAATTCACCCCTCCACTTT. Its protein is CASSQVGTGANSPLHF.

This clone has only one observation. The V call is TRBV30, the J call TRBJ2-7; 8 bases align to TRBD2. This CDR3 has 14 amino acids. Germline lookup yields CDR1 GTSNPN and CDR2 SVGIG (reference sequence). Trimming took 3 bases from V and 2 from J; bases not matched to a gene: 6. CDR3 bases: TGTGCCTGGAGGGTAGCGGGGCCACCCTACGAGCAGTACTTC. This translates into CAWRVAGPPYEQYF.

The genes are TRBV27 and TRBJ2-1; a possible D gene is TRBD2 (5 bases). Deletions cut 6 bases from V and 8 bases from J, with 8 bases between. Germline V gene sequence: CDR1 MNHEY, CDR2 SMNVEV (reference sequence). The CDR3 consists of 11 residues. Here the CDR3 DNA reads TGTGCCAGCAGACTAGTCCATGAGCAGTTCTTC. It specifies CASRLVHEQFF.

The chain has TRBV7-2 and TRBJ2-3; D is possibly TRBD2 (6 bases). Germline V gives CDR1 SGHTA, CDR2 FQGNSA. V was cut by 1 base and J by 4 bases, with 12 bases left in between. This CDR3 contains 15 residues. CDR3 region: CASSLVGGVSDTQYF. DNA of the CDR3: TGTGCCAGCAGCTTAGTGGGCGGGGTATCAGATACGCAGTATTTT.

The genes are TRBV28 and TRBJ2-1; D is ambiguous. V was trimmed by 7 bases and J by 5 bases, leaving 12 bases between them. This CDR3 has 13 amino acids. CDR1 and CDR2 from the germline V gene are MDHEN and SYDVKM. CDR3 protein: CASTQTPDNEQFF. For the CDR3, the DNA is TGTGCCAGCACCCAGACCCCCGACAATGAGCAGTTCTTC.